This TCR beta chain stems from a study of cytomegalovirus exposure and HLA in healthy donors. Study information: As released early, the data held 70 million to 95 million unique TCRs from HLA-typed donors. Findings and limits, study-wide: The productive fraction for most TCR beta V segments was about 90% or about 30% in an earlier analysis. Researchers left out some V segments, among them TRBV6-2 and TRBV6-3, as indistinguishable.

PCR involved 60 Vbeta and 13 Jbeta primers. Method: immunoSEQ multiplex PCR; TCRdb's copy keeps in-frame clones and lacks some. The sample contains 100,000 to 150,000 clones, over 75% of which appear only once. Germline assignment: CDR1 MRHNA and CDR2 SNTAGT. This CDR3 comprises 13 residues. Trimming pared 6 bases from V and 3 bases from J, leaving 12 bases between. In regard to this clone: The target antigen is unknown.

The sequence was obtained from a human donor in good health. The chain employs TRBV6-4 and TRBJ2-7, with D perhaps TRBD1 (6 bases). Source material: PBMCs. CDR3 coding DNA: TGTGCCAGCAGCTGGGAAGGGGGCTACGAGCAGTACTTC. Its protein product is CASSWEGGYEQYF.